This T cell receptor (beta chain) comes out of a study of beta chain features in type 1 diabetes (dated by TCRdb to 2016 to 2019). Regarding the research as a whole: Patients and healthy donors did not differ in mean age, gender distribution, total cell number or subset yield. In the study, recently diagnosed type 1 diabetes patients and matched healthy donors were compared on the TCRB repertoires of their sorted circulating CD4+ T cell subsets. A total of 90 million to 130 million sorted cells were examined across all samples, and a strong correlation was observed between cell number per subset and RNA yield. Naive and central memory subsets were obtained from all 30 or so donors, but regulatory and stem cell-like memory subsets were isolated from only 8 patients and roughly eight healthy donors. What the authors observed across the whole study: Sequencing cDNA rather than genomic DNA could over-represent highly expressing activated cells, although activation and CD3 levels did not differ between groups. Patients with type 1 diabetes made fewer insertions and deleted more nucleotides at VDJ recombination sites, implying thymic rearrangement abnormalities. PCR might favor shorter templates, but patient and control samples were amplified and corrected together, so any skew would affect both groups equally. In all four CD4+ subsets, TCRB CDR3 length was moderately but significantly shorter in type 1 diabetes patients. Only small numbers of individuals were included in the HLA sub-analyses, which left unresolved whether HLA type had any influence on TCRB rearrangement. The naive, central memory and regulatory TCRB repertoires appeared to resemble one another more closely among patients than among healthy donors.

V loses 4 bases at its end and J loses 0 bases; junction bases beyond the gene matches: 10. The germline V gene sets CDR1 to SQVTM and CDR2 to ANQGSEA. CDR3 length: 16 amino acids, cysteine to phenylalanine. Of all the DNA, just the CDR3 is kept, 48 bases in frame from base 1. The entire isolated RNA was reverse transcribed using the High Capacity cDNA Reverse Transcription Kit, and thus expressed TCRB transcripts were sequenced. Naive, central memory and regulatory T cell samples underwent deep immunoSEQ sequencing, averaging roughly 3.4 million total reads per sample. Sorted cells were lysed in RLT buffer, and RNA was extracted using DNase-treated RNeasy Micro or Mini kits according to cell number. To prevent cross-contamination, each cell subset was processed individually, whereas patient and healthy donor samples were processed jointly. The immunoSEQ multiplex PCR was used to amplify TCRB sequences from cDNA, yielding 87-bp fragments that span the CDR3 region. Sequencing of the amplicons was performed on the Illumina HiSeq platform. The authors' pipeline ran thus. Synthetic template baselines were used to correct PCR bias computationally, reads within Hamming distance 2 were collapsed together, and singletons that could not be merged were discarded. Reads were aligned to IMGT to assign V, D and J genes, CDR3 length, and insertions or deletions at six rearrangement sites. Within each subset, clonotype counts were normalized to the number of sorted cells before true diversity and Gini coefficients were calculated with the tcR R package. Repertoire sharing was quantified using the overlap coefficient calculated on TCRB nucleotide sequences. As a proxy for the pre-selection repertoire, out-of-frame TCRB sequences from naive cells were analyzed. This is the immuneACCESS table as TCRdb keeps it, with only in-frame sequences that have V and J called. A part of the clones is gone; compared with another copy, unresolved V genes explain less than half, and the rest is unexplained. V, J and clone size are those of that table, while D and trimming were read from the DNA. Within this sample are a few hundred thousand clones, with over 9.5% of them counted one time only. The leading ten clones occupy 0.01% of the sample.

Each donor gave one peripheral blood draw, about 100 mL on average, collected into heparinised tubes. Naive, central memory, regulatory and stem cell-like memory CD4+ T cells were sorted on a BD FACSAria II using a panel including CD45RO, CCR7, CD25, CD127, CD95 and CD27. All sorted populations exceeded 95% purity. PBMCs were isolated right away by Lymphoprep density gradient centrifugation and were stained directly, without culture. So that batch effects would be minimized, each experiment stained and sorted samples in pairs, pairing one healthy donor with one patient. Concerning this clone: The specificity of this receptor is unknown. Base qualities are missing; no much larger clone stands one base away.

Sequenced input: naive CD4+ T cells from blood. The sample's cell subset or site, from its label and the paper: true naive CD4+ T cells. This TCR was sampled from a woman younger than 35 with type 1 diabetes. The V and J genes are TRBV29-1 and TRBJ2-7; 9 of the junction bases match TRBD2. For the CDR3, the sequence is CSVVARLAGVSYEQYF. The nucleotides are TGCAGCGTTGTGGCCCGGTTAGCGGGAGTCTCCTACGAGCAGTACTTC.